Listed below are T cell receptor beta chains from one sample, sequenced in a study of cytomegalovirus exposure and HLA in healthy donors. TCRdb's copy holds only in-frame clones and misses some; the assay was immunoSEQ multiplex PCR. Its table lists 130,000 or so clones. The specimen sequenced was PBMCs. Receptor source: a woman aged 18-35 years in good health and CMV-seronegative. Each CDR3 is given with its conserved first and last residue. Fields, in order: V gene, J gene, D gene, CDR3 protein, CDR3 DNA. D genes are given only for firm matches.

v_call: TRBV5-1; j_call: TRBJ1-5; d_call: -; cdr3_aa: CASSSQDFNQPQHF; cdr3_nt: TGCGCCAGCAGCTCACAGGATTTCAATCAGCCCCAGCATTTT
v_call: TRBV30; j_call: TRBJ2-1; d_call: -; cdr3_aa: CASTARSSYNEQFF; cdr3_nt: TGTGCCTCCACGGCCCGGAGCTCCTACAATGAGCAGTTCTTC
v_call: TRBV5-6; j_call: TRBJ2-1; d_call: -; cdr3_aa: CASSLLGITGSRNEQFF; cdr3_nt: TGTGCCAGCAGCTTGTTGGGCATAACGGGAAGTCGCAATGAGCAGTTCTTC
v_call: TRBV7-7; j_call: TRBJ2-3; d_call: -; cdr3_aa: CASKTPQGDTQYF; cdr3_nt: TGTGCCAGCAAGACACCCCAGGGAGATACGCAGTATTTT
v_call: TRBV7-8; j_call: TRBJ1-1; d_call: -; cdr3_aa: CASSVGTTEAFF; cdr3_nt: TGTGCCAGCAGCGTTGGGACAACTGAAGCTTTCTTT
v_call: TRBV18; j_call: TRBJ2-1; d_call: TRBD2; cdr3_aa: CASSPPSGRGDNEQFF; cdr3_nt: TGTGCCAGCTCACCACCCAGCGGGAGAGGGGACAATGAGCAGTTCTTC
v_call: TRBV2; j_call: TRBJ2-7; d_call: -; cdr3_aa: CASTINRLKTSREQYF; cdr3_nt: TGTGCCAGCACCATCAACCGACTAAAAACCTCTCGGGAGCAGTACTTC
v_call: TRBV30; j_call: TRBJ1-5; d_call: TRBD1; cdr3_aa: CAWSTETGGETQHF; cdr3_nt: TGTGCCTGGAGTACAGAGACAGGGGGCGAAACCCAGCATTTT
v_call: TRBV27; j_call: TRBJ1-1; d_call: -; cdr3_aa: CASSGSGGDTEAFF; cdr3_nt: TGTGCCAGTTCTGGGAGTGGGGGGGACACTGAAGCTTTCTTT
v_call: TRBV5-1; j_call: TRBJ2-7; d_call: -; cdr3_aa: CASSERAASYEQYF; cdr3_nt: TGCGCCAGCAGCGAGAGGGCCGCATCTTACGAGCAGTACTTC
v_call: TRBV5-6; j_call: TRBJ2-2; d_call: -; cdr3_aa: CASSLVRGPIAGELFF; cdr3_nt: TGTGCCAGCAGCTTGGTTAGGGGTCCGATCGCCGGGGAGCTGTTTTTT
v_call: TRBV7-2; j_call: TRBJ1-2; d_call: -; cdr3_aa: CASSFAVLFYGYTF; cdr3_nt: TGTGCCAGCAGCTTTGCGGTGCTATTTTATGGCTACACCTTC
v_call: TRBV7-8; j_call: TRBJ2-3; d_call: TRBD2; cdr3_aa: CASSLKRERDDTQYF; cdr3_nt: TGTGCCAGCAGCTTAAAGCGGGAGAGGGATGATACGCAGTATTTT
v_call: TRBV10-3; j_call: TRBJ1-2; d_call: TRBD1; cdr3_aa: CAITSDREDYGYTF; cdr3_nt: TGTGCCATCACGTCCGACAGGGAAGACTATGGCTACACCTTC
v_call: TRBV10-1; j_call: TRBJ1-1; d_call: -; cdr3_aa: CASSFRLGGNTEAFF; cdr3_nt: TGCGCCAGCAGTTTTCGGTTAGGAGGGAACACTGAAGCTTTCTTT
v_call: TRBV19; j_call: TRBJ1-2; d_call: TRBD1; cdr3_aa: CASSNGTGINYGYTF; cdr3_nt: TGTGCCAGTAGTAACGGGACAGGCATTAACTATGGCTACACCTTC
v_call: TRBV19; j_call: TRBJ2-2; d_call: -; cdr3_aa: CASTPGGIANTGELFF; cdr3_nt: TGTGCCAGTACCCCCGGGGGAATCGCGAACACCGGGGAGCTGTTTTTT
v_call: TRBV6-1; j_call: TRBJ1-5; d_call: -; cdr3_aa: CASTLEGGGQPQHF; cdr3_nt: TGTGCCAGCACTCTCGAAGGAGGCGGACAGCCCCAGCATTTT
v_call: TRBV6-1; j_call: TRBJ1-1; d_call: -; cdr3_aa: CASIDTGRESVEAFF; cdr3_nt: TGTGCCAGCATCGATACGGGGAGGGAATCCGTCGAGGCTTTCTTT
v_call: TRBV25-1; j_call: TRBJ2-7; d_call: TRBD2; cdr3_aa: CASSEGGTTYEQYF; cdr3_nt: TGTGCCAGCAGTGAGGGAGGGACTACCTACGAGCAGTACTTC
v_call: TRBV9; j_call: TRBJ2-3; d_call: -; cdr3_aa: CASSVAEGSSTDTQYF; cdr3_nt: TGTGCCAGCAGCGTAGCTGAGGGATCTAGCACAGATACGCAGTATTTT
v_call: TRBV7-2; j_call: TRBJ2-7; d_call: TRBD2; cdr3_aa: CASSLASGGSGDEQYF; cdr3_nt: TGTGCCAGCAGCTTGGCTAGCGGGGGCTCAGGGGACGAGCAGTACTTC
v_call: TRBV30; j_call: TRBJ1-3; d_call: TRBD1; cdr3_aa: CAWSVIRDRVFEGLRNTIYF; cdr3_nt: TGTGCCTGGAGTGTCATCCGGGACAGGGTATTTGAAGGCCTCCGAAACACCATATATTTT
v_call: TRBV7-3; j_call: TRBJ2-3; d_call: -; cdr3_aa: CASAAGQSSTDTQYF; cdr3_nt: TGTGCCAGCGCCGCGGGACAGTCTAGCACAGATACGCAGTATTTT
v_call: TRBV6-5; j_call: TRBJ2-7; d_call: TRBD1; cdr3_aa: CASSYLQGGEQYF; cdr3_nt: TGTGCCAGCAGTTACTTACAGGGGGGTGAGCAGTACTTC
v_call: TRBV7-8; j_call: TRBJ2-1; d_call: -; cdr3_aa: CASSLAYPGRRYNEQFF; cdr3_nt: TGTGCCAGCAGCTTAGCGTACCCCGGGAGAAGGTACAATGAGCAGTTCTTC
v_call: TRBV9; j_call: TRBJ1-2; d_call: -; cdr3_aa: CASSVPEDGYTF; cdr3_nt: TGTGCCAGCAGCGTACCAGAAGATGGCTACACCTTC
v_call: TRBV7-9; j_call: TRBJ1-1; d_call: -; cdr3_aa: CASSIGGNTEAFF; cdr3_nt: TGTGCCAGCTCGATAGGGGGGAACACTGAAGCTTTCTTT
v_call: TRBV5-5; j_call: TRBJ1-2; d_call: -; cdr3_aa: CASSGQYGYTF; cdr3_nt: TGTGCCAGCAGCGGACAGTATGGCTACACCTTC
v_call: TRBV4-1; j_call: TRBJ1-5; d_call: TRBD1; cdr3_aa: CASSQIGNRGPELSAQHF; cdr3_nt: TGCGCCAGCAGCCAAATCGGCAACAGGGGCCCAGAACTATCGGCCCAGCATTTT
v_call: TRBV28; j_call: TRBJ1-5; d_call: TRBD1; cdr3_aa: CASSLEARGVQPQHF; cdr3_nt: TGTGCCAGCAGTTTAGAGGCCAGGGGGGTACAGCCCCAGCATTTT
v_call: TRBV4-1; j_call: TRBJ2-7; d_call: -; cdr3_aa: CASSQAYSPSYEQYF; cdr3_nt: TGCGCCAGCAGCCAAGCTTACAGCCCCTCCTACGAGCAGTACTTC
v_call: TRBV5-4; j_call: TRBJ1-2; d_call: TRBD1; cdr3_aa: CASSLIMGQGDGYTF; cdr3_nt: TGTGCCAGCAGCTTGATCATGGGACAGGGTGATGGCTACACCTTC
v_call: TRBV4-2; j_call: TRBJ2-2; d_call: -; cdr3_aa: CASKESVRSIGELFF; cdr3_nt: TGTGCCAGCAAAGAAAGTGTCCGGAGCATCGGGGAGCTGTTTTTT
v_call: TRBV27; j_call: TRBJ2-3; d_call: -; cdr3_aa: CASSLTLPAGDTQYF; cdr3_nt: TGTGCCAGCAGTTTAACACTACCCGCGGGAGATACGCAGTATTTT
v_call: TRBV7-9; j_call: TRBJ2-1; d_call: TRBD2; cdr3_aa: CASSFASGRVDEQFF; cdr3_nt: TGTGCCAGCAGCTTTGCTAGCGGGAGGGTTGATGAGCAGTTCTTC
v_call: TRBV6-5; j_call: TRBJ2-2; d_call: TRBD1; cdr3_aa: CASSEGTGGTGELFF; cdr3_nt: TGTGCCAGTTCAGAAGGGACAGGGGGGACCGGGGAGCTGTTTTTT
v_call: TRBV7-9; j_call: TRBJ2-2; d_call: -; cdr3_aa: CASSPGLPTGELFF; cdr3_nt: TGTGCCAGCAGCCCGGGACTTCCCACCGGGGAGCTGTTTTTT
v_call: TRBV2; j_call: TRBJ1-1; d_call: TRBD1; cdr3_aa: CASSRTGGTEAFF; cdr3_nt: TGTGCCAGCAGTCGGACAGGCGGCACTGAAGCTTTCTTT
v_call: TRBV4-1; j_call: TRBJ2-5; d_call: -; cdr3_aa: CASSQGTRGDTQETQYF; cdr3_nt: TGCGCCAGCAGCCAGGGGACTCGGGGCGACACTCAAGAGACCCAGTACTTC
v_call: TRBV7-8; j_call: TRBJ1-3; d_call: -; cdr3_aa: CASSWAGVTGNTIYF; cdr3_nt: TGTGCCAGCAGCTGGGCCGGGGTGACTGGAAACACCATATATTTT
v_call: TRBV6-1; j_call: TRBJ1-6; d_call: -; cdr3_aa: CATRTGDYNSPLHF; cdr3_nt: TGTGCCACCCGGACGGGGGACTATAATTCACCCCTCCACTTT
v_call: TRBV5-6; j_call: TRBJ1-1; d_call: TRBD1; cdr3_aa: CASSHGTGGMAFF; cdr3_nt: TGTGCCAGCAGCCATGGGACAGGAGGAATGGCTTTCTTT
v_call: TRBV7-8; j_call: TRBJ2-2; d_call: TRBD2; cdr3_aa: CASSPFVAGADTGELFF; cdr3_nt: TGTGCCAGCAGCCCGTTTGTTGCGGGAGCAGACACCGGGGAGCTGTTTTTT
v_call: TRBV7-8; j_call: TRBJ2-7; d_call: TRBD1; cdr3_aa: CASSLGGGTGVDALSYEQYF; cdr3_nt: TGTGCCAGCAGCTTAGGTGGCGGGACAGGGGTCGACGCTCTCTCCTACGAGCAGTACTTC
v_call: TRBV5-1; j_call: TRBJ2-7; d_call: TRBD2; cdr3_aa: CASSLAGTSAYEQYF; cdr3_nt: TGCGCCAGCAGCTTAGCCGGGACTAGCGCGTACGAGCAGTACTTC
v_call: TRBV9; j_call: TRBJ1-1; d_call: -; cdr3_aa: CASSGENTEAFF; cdr3_nt: TGTGCCAGTTCTGGAGAGAACACTGAAGCTTTCTTT
v_call: TRBV5-4; j_call: TRBJ2-3; d_call: TRBD1; cdr3_aa: CASSQDRGHTDTQYF; cdr3_nt: TGTGCCAGCAGCCAGGACAGGGGGCACACAGATACGCAGTATTTT